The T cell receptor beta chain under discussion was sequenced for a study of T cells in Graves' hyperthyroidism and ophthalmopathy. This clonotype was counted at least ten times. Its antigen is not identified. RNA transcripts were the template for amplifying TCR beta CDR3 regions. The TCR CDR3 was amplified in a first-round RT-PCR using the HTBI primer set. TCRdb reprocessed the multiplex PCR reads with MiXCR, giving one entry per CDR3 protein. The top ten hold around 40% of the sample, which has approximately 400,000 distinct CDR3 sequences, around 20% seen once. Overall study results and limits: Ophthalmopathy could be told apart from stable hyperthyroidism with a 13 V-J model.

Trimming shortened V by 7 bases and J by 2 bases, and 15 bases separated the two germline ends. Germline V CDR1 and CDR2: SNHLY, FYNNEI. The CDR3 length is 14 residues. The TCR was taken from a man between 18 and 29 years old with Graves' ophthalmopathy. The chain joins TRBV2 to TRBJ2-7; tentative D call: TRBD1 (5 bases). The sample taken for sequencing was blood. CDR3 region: CASTKTTAAYEQYF. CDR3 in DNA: TGTGCCAGCACTAAGACGACAGCTGCCTACGAGCAGTACTTC.